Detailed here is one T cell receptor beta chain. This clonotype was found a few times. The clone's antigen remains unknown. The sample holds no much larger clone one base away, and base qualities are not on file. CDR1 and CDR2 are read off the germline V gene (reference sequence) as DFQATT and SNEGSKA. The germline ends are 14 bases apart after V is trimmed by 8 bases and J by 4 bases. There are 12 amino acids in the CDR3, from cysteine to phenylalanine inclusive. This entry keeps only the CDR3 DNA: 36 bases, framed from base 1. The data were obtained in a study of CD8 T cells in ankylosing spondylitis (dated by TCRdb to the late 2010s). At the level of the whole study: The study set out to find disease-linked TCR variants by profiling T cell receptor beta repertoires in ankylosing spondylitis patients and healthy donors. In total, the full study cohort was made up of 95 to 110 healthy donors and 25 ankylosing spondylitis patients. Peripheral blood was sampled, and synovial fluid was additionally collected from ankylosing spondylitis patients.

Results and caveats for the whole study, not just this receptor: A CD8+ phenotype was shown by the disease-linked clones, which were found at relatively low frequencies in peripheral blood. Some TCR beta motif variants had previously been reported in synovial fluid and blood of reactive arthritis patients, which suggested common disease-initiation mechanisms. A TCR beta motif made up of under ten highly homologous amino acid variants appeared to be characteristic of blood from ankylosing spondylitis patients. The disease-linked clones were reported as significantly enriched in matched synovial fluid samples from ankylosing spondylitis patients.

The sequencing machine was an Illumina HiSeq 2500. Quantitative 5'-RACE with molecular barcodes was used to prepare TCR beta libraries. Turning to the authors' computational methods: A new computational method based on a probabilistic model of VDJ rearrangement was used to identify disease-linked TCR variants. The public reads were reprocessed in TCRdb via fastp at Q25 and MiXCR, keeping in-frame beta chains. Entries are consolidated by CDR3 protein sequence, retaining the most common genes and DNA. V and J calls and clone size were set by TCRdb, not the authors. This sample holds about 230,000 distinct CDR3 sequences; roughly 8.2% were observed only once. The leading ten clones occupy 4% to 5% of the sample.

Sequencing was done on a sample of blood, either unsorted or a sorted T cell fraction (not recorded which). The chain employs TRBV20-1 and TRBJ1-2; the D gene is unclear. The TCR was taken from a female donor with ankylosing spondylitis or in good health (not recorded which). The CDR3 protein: CSPLMGFYGYTF. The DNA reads TGCAGTCCTCTCATGGGGTTCTATGGCTACACCTTC.